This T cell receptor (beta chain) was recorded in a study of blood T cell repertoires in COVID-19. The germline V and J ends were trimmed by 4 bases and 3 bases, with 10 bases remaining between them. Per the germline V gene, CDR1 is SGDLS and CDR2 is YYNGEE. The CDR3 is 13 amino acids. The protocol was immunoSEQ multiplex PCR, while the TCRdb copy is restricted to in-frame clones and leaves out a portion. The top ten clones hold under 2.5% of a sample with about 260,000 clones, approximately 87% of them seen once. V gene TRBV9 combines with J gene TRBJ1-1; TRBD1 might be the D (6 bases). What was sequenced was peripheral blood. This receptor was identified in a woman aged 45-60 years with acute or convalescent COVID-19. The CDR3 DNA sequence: TGTGCCAGCAGCCCCCGGACAGACACTGAAGCTTTCTTT. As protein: CASSPRTDTEAFF.